These 32 T cell receptor beta chains were sequenced from one sample in a study of persistence of HIV-infected CD4 T cells. Stimulation used about 9.5 ug/mL lysate from CMV-infected fibroblasts. CD40L/CD69 double-negative CD45RO-high memory CD4+ T cells were collected. The immunoSEQ assay was version 4, run in survey mode. The assay was immunoSEQ multiplex PCR, and TCRdb's table has in-frame clones only and misses some. Of approximately 31,000 clones in the sample, around 82% were seen once. For these receptors, no antigen is known. The source was CD4+ T cells sorted from PBMCs after roughly 18-hour stimulation, collected from a patient who received antiretroviral therapy. The receptors stem from an adult man with HIV who was CMV-seropositive.

This clone was found a few times. The V and J genes are TRBV3-1 (or the pseudogene TRBV3-2) and TRBJ2-2; 11 nucleotides line up with TRBD2. V shed 1 base and J 6 bases; nucleotides not matched to a gene: 7. The length of the CDR3 is 17 residues. Looked up from germline, CDR1 is LGHDT and CDR2 is YNNKEL (reference sequence). The CDR3 DNA sequence: TGTGCCAGCAGCCAAGTGGCGTCTAGCGGGGGGCCCGGGGAGCTGTTTTTT. It yields the protein CASSQVASSGGPGELFF.

J is TRBJ2-2 and V is TRBV20-1, with D unclear. The germline V and J ends were trimmed by 4 bases and 3 bases, with 3 bases remaining between them. There are 11 residues in the CDR3. The V gene's germline CDR1 is DFQATT and CDR2 SNEGSKA (reference sequence). In DNA, the CDR3 is TGCAGTGCTACCGACACCGGGGAGCTGTTTTTT. This gives the protein CSATDTGELFF.

The rearrangement links TRBV5-5 to TRBJ1-1; weak D call: TRBD1 (5 bases). There are 13 residues in the CDR3. V lost 0 bases, J lost 6 bases, and 9 bases lay in between. Germline lookup yields CDR1 SGHKS and CDR2 YYEKEE (reference sequence). The DNA for the CDR3 is TGTGCCAGCAGCTTGGCCGGGGGTTCTGAAGCTTTCTTT. Translated: CASSLAGGSEAFF.

This chain joins TRBV28 and TRBJ1-5; D is perhaps TRBD1 (5 bases). Germline assignment: CDR1 MDHEN and CDR2 SYDVKM. This CDR3 contains 16 residues. V was shortened by 6 bases and J by 3 bases, with 18 bases between the two germline ends. In nucleotides, the CDR3 is TGTGCCAGCAGAAGTAACAGAGGGGTAGACAATCAGCCCCAGCATTTT. This translates into CASRSNRGVDNQPQHF.

CDR3 residues: CASSWTGTYEQYF. The CDR3 DNA follows: TGTGCCAGCAGTTGGACAGGGACCTACGAGCAGTACTTC. The chain uses TRBV6-2 or TRBV6-3 and TRBJ2-7, with TRBD1 matching over 8 bases. This CDR3 has 13 residues. The V and J ends lost 4 bases and 2 bases, in that order; junction bases with no gene match: 1. The V gene's germline CDR1 is MNHEY and CDR2 SVGEGT.

J is TRBJ2-1 and V is TRBV10-3; tentatively, D is TRBD1 or TRBD2 (5 bases each). Germline V CDR1 and CDR2: ENHRY, SYGVKD. This CDR3 has 13 residues. V lost 2 bases to trimming and J lost 12 bases, with 14 bases between them. The CDR3 sequence: CAISEPGPFGQFF. CDR3 sequence (DNA): TGTGCCATCAGTGAGCCGGGACCCTTTGGGCAGTTCTTC.

This clone was recorded a few times. The gene calls are TRBV7-6 and TRBJ2-7; D gene uncertain. Trimming removed 5 bases from V and 4 bases from J, with 15 bases in between. CDR1 is SGHVS and CDR2 is FNYEAQ in the germline V gene. The CDR3 totals 14 residues. The CDR3 is CASSQFPDTYEQYF. The DNA for the CDR3 is TGTGCCAGCAGCCAGTTCCCCGACACTTACGAGCAGTACTTC.

The J gene is TRBJ2-5, the V gene TRBV6-6; tentative D call: TRBD2 (5 bases). The ends were cut back, 7 bases at V and 4 bases at J, with 19 bases in the middle. CDR1 and CDR2 (germline): MNHNY, SVGAGI (reference sequence). This CDR3 region has 15 residues. This CDR3 reads CASNAGFLGRETQYF. The CDR3 DNA sequence: TGTGCCAGCAACGCGGGCTTCTTGGGGAGAGAGACCCAGTACTTC.

The CDR3 loop reads CASSYGRINEKLFF. The CDR3 region has the DNA TGTGCCAGCAGTTACGGGCGGATTAATGAAAAACTGTTTTTT. The chain is built from TRBV6-5 and TRBJ1-4; D gene unclear. This CDR3 region has 14 residues. V dropped 2 bases and J dropped 4 bases, with 8 bases sitting between them. The germline V gene encodes CDR1 MNHEY and CDR2 SVGAGI.

This clone was observed a few times. The V call is TRBV5-4, the J call TRBJ2-7, with D possibly being TRBD2 (6 bases). The CDR3 consists of 13 residues. Germline V lookup: CDR1 SGHNT, CDR2 YYREEE (reference sequence). With 4 bases removed from V and 6 bases from J, the gap between germline ends came to 14 bases. CDR3 bases: TGTGCCAGCAGCGGCTCGGGGGTTGGCGAGCAGTACTTC. This translates into CASSGSGVGEQYF.

This clone has a single count. The V gene is TRBV7-2, the J gene TRBJ2-2, with D tentatively TRBD2 (5 bases). Germline CDR1 reads SGHTA; CDR2 reads FQGNSA. The CDR3 has 15 amino acids. The ends were cut back, 1 base at V and 1 base at J, with 7 bases in the middle. CDR3 nucleotides: TGTGCCAGCAGCTTAGGGACTTGGAACACCGGGGAGCTGTTTTTT. Its protein product is CASSLGTWNTGELFF.

This clone was detected once. V is TRBV13 and J is TRBJ2-1; TRBD1 matches at 9 bases. CDR1 PRHDT and CDR2 FYEKMQ come from the germline V gene (reference sequence). This CDR3 region has 15 residues. V trimming: 6 bases; J trimming: 5 bases; junction bases outside the gene matches: 8. CDR3 in DNA: TGTGCCAGCAGGCGGGGGACAGGGAGAAACAATGAGCAGTTCTTC. This translates into CASRRGTGRNNEQFF.

This clone was counted a few times. The chain joins TRBV28 to TRBJ1-5, with 8 nucleotides matching TRBD1. J gave up 0 bases and V 6 bases, and 16 bases lay outside the gene matches. This CDR3 region has 19 residues. In germline, CDR1 is MDHEN, CDR2 SYDVKM. The CDR3 nucleotides read TGTGCCAGCAGCAACAGAGACCGGGACAGGTACTATAGCAATCAGCCCCAGCATTTT. Its protein product is CASSNRDRDRYYSNQPQHF.

The chain uses TRBV10-1 and TRBJ2-2; D not certain. The ends were cut back, 2 bases at V and 5 bases at J, with 9 bases in the middle. CDR3 length: 14 residues. The germline V gene encodes CDR1 WNHNN and CDR2 SYGVQD (reference sequence). The CDR3 DNA follows: TGCGCCAGCAGTGAGCGATTGGGAACCGGGGAGCTGTTTTTT. Amino acid sequence: CASSERLGTGELFF.

The J gene is TRBJ2-3, the V gene TRBV7-9; the D gene is possibly TRBD2 (5 bases). This CDR3 region has 14 residues. Germline V lookup: CDR1 SEHNR, CDR2 FQNEAQ (reference sequence). The V and J ends lost 2 bases and 4 bases respectively, with 10 bases between them. The CDR3 nucleotides are TGTGCCAGCAGCTTAACGTCGCGGGCAGATACGCAGTATTTT. Translated, it gives CASSLTSRADTQYF.

This rearrangement joins TRBV7-9 to TRBJ1-2; no definite D call. CDR3 length equals 14 residues. Trimming stripped 2 bases from V and 2 bases from J, with 9 bases between. Germline CDR1 and CDR2: SEHNR and FQNEAQ (reference sequence). This CDR3 is CASSLRAENYGYTF. CDR3 DNA sequence: TGTGCCAGCAGCTTAAGGGCCGAGAACTATGGCTACACCTTC.

This rearrangement joins TRBV7-2 to TRBJ1-1, with D possibly TRBD1 on 6 matching bases. Looked up from germline, CDR1 is SGHTA and CDR2 is FQGNSA. This CDR3 has 14 amino acids. Trimming left V 4 bases short and J 1 base short, with 10 bases between. CDR3 sequence: CASSWDTWNTEAFF. Written as DNA, the CDR3 is TGTGCCAGCAGCTGGGACACTTGGAACACTGAAGCTTTCTTT.

The chain couples TRBV7-8 to TRBJ2-6; the D gene is possibly TRBD1 (6 bases). CDR1 is SGHVS and CDR2 is FQNEAQ in the germline V gene. This CDR3 is 17 amino acids long. V lost 2 bases and J 0 bases, leaving 11 bases between the germline ends. CDR3 coding DNA: TGTGCCAGCAGCTTATTGACAGGCAGCTCTGGGGCCAACGTCCTGACTTTC. This encodes CASSLLTGSSGANVLTF.

The chain uses TRBV19 and TRBJ2-2; D might be TRBD2 (6 bases). Per germline, CDR1 LNHDA and CDR2 SQIVND (reference sequence). The CDR3 loop spans 18 amino acids. V dropped 8 bases and J dropped 2 bases, with 24 bases sitting between them. The CDR3 is CASLSGTRSLPNTGELFF. The CDR3 DNA follows: TGTGCCAGTCTTAGCGGTACAAGATCGCTGCCCAACACCGGGGAGCTGTTTTTT. Variable domain in full (rest from reference TRBV19 and TRBJ2-2): DGGITQSPKYLFRKEGQNVTLSCEQNLNHDAMYWYRQDPGQGLRLIYYSQIVNDFQKGDIAEGYSVSREKKESFPLTVTSAQKNPTAFYLCASLSGTRSLPNTGELFFGEGSRLTVL.

The chain joins TRBV10-3 to TRBJ2-7, with 13 bases fitting TRBD2. This CDR3 is built from 17 residues. Germline V gene data show CDR1 as ENHRY and CDR2 as SYGVKD. Unmatched junction bases numbered 6, after V lost 4 bases and J lost 0 bases. CDR3: CAISGVTSGGLSYEQYF. Here the CDR3 DNA reads TGTGCCATCAGTGGGGTGACTAGCGGGGGGCTCTCCTACGAGCAGTACTTC.

This clone appeared a few times. The chain employs TRBV28 and TRBJ2-7, with D possibly being TRBD1 (6 bases). Germline V gene lookup returns CDR1 MDHEN and CDR2 SYDVKM. V was pared by 3 bases and J by 1 base, with 13 bases between. The CDR3 runs 15 residues. Written as DNA, the CDR3 is TGTGCCAGCAGTTTCCAGGGGTTCTGGTCCTACGAGCAGTACTTC. This encodes CASSFQGFWSYEQYF. Complete variable domain (other parts from reference TRBV28 and TRBJ2-7): DVKVTQSSRYLVKRTGEKVFLECVQDMDHENMFWYRQDPGLGLRLIYFSYDVKMKEKGDIPEGYSVSREKKERFSLILESASTNQTSMYLCASSFQGFWSYEQYFGPGTRLTVT.

This clone turned up a few times. Other nucleotide sequences from this sample produce the same CDR3. The chain recombines TRBV5-1 with TRBJ1-3, with no clear D. Trimming took 5 bases from V and 4 from J, leaving 7 bases between them. The CDR3 extends over 12 amino acids. CDR1 is SGHRS, CDR2 YFSETQ, per germline. The CDR3 DNA sequence: TGCGCCAGCAGTTCCACCGGAAACACCATATATTTT. Protein sequence: CASSSTGNTIYF.

The chain is built from TRBV9 and TRBJ2-3; weak D call: TRBD1 (5 bases). V shed 4 bases and J shed 0 bases, with 12 bases lying between them. The CDR3 length is 15 residues. Germline CDR1 and CDR2: SGDLS and YYNGEE. The CDR3 sequence is CASSPRTGSTDTQYF. The CDR3 DNA sequence: TGTGCCAGCAGCCCCCGAACAGGCAGCACAGATACGCAGTATTTT.

The V and J genes are TRBV7-8 and TRBJ2-3, with TRBD2 matching 7 bases. Germline lookup yields CDR1 SGHVS and CDR2 FQNEAQ. The CDR3 runs to 13 residues. Trimming removed 1 base from V and 10 bases from J; junction bases left unmatched: 5. CDR3: CASSLGLGRAQYF. The CDR3 region has the DNA TGTGCCAGCAGCTTAGGGCTAGGGAGGGCGCAGTATTTT.

V gene TRBV5-4 combines with J gene TRBJ1-2, with a tentative D call TRBD1 (6 bases). Germline-derived CDR1 and CDR2 are SGHNT and YYREEE (reference sequence). Trimming removed 1 base at V and 3 bases at J, with 13 bases between. The length of the CDR3 is 15 residues. Here the CDR3 DNA reads TGTGCCAGCAGCTTGCGCTACAGGGTAGACTATGGCTACACCTTC. It specifies CASSLRYRVDYGYTF.

The chain combines TRBV7-2 with TRBJ2-3, with TRBD2 matching over 13 bases. Germline V gene sequence: CDR1 SGHTA, CDR2 FQGNSA. This CDR3 has 16 amino acids. V dropped 3 bases and J dropped 7; count of bases not matched to a gene: 7. The CDR3 spells CASSLGLTSGGHTQYF. The CDR3 region has the DNA TGTGCCAGCAGCTTGGGACTGACTAGCGGGGGGCATACGCAGTATTTT.

V gene TRBV5-1 combines with J gene TRBJ1-2, with 9 bases that match TRBD1. The CDR3 runs to 17 residues. Unmatched junction bases numbered 19, after V lost 7 bases and J lost 6 bases. Germline values: CDR1 SGHRS, CDR2 YFSETQ. This CDR3 reads CASGLGDRVDLRNGYTF. CDR3 DNA: TGCGCCAGCGGCCTCGGGGACAGGGTGGACCTAAGGAATGGCTACACCTTC.

The chain combines TRBV2 with TRBJ2-2; a possible D gene is TRBD2 (6 bases). Germline CDR1 SNHLY, CDR2 FYNNEI. The CDR3 runs 15 residues. Deletions cut 2 bases from V and 6 bases from J, with 13 bases between. Written as DNA, the CDR3 is TGTGCCAGCAGTGAATGGAGGGGTCGGGCCGGGGAGCTGTTTTTT. Translated, it gives CASSEWRGRAGELFF. The full variable domain, completed using reference TRBV2 and TRBJ2-2, is EPEVTQTPSHQVTQMGQEVILRCVPISNHLYFYWYRQILGQKVEFLVSFYNNEISEKSEIFDDQFSVERPDGSNFTLKIRSTKLEDSAMYFCASSEWRGRAGELFFGEGSRLTVL.

The chain links TRBV7-8 to TRBJ1-3; maybe TRBD1 (5 bases). Germline CDR1 SGHVS, CDR2 FQNEAQ. The CDR3 has 16 amino acids. Trimming removed 3 bases from V and 3 bases from J, with 15 bases in between. The CDR3 spells CASSLTGGGGGNTIYF. CDR3 in DNA: TGTGCCAGCAGCTTGACTGGTGGGGGAGGTGGAAACACCATATATTTT. Looking up the rest from reference TRBV7-8 and TRBJ1-3 gives the full variable domain: GAGVSQSPRYKVAKRGQDVALRCDPISGHVSLFWYQQALGQGPEFLTYFQNEAQLDKSGLPSDRFFAERPEGSVSTLKIQRTQQEDSAVYLCASSLTGGGGGNTIYFGEGSWLTVV.

The chain employs TRBV5-8 and TRBJ2-3, with D possibly called TRBD1 or TRBD2 (5 bases each). Germline V gene lookup returns CDR1 SGHTS and CDR2 YDEGEE. The CDR3 covers 15 residues. Between the trimmed V and J ends, which lost 5 bases and 6 bases, there was a span of 19 bases. The DNA of the CDR3 is TGTGCCAGCAGGGCTGAAGGGCGGGCAGGGGATACGCAGTATTTT. Translation: CASRAEGRAGDTQYF.

V is TRBV21-1 and J is TRBJ1-1; TRBD1, the table's D call, was not compared with the DNA. TRBV21-1 is annotated as a pseudogene. The CDR3 loop spans 16 amino acids. CDR3 sequence: CASSKEVRTDMTEAFF. The CDR3 nucleotides read TGTGCCAGCAGCAAAGAGGTGAGGACAGATATGACTGAAGCTTTCTTT.

This clone was recorded a few times. The V and J genes are TRBV20-1 and TRBJ1-2; the match to TRBD1 covers 10 bases. V was clipped by 3 bases and J by 5 bases; unmatched bases: 6. This CDR3 is 14 amino acids long. Germline V CDR1 and CDR2: DFQATT, SNEGSKA (reference sequence). CDR3 nucleotides: TGCAGTGCTAGTATGGGACAGGGGAGTTATGGCTACACCTTC. Its translation is CSASMGQGSYGYTF.